This T cell receptor (beta chain) is from a study of patients and donors after allogeneic stem cell transplantation. TCRdb passed the RT-PCR reads through MiXCR, listing each CDR3 protein once. The table lists 25,000 or so distinct CDR3 sequences, roughly 8% of them singletons. This clonotype was picked up many times. Germline V gene sequence: CDR1 KGHSH, CDR2 LQKENI. Trimming took 8 bases from V and 0 from J, leaving 21 bases between them. This CDR3 spans 17 amino acids. The V and J genes are TRBV18 and TRBJ2-3, with D maybe TRBD2 (5 bases). The receptor's source is a human donor who was either an allogeneic HSCT recipient or a stem cell or donor lymphocyte infusion donor (not recorded which). It is not recorded whose cells these are; they may come from a transplant donor. The sample taken for sequencing was blood, either unsorted or a sorted T cell fraction (not recorded which). The CDR3 reads CASRPLMGATSTDTQYF. CDR3 in DNA: TGTGCCAGCCGCCCACTAATGGGAGCCACTAGCACAGATACGCAGTATTTT.